The T cell receptor (beta chain) under discussion was sequenced for a study of vaccination effects on CD4 cells after COVID-19. Across the whole study: After expansion with viral peptide pools in the ViraFEST assay, antigen-specific CD4+ T cells were sequenced. The study's findings and limits: Late post-vaccination samples showed marked contraction of infection- and vaccine-induced clones.

With regard to this clone: What it binds is unknown.

Culture lasted 10 days before CD4+ T cell isolation. Convalescent patients had PCR-confirmed SARS-CoV-2 infection between March and December 2020. Participants got two doses of BNT162b2 or mRNA-1273 vaccine. V was clipped by 2 bases and J by 5 bases; unmatched bases: 9. The germline gives CDR1 SNHLY, CDR2 FYNNEI. CDR3 length: 15 residues. Repertoires were generated with immunoSEQ multiplex PCR, while TCRdb's copy carries only in-frame clones and drops some. The sample holds some 31,000 clones, approximately 72% seen once. The starting material was CD4+ T cells from PBMCs cultured without peptide, obtained after COVID-19 vaccination. The rearrangement joins TRBV2 to TRBJ2-7; 7 bases are a match to TRBD1. The receptor's source is a human donor who had a prior SARS-CoV-2 infection. The chain's CDR3 is CASSERGTGVNEQYF. The CDR3 region has the DNA TGTGCCAGCAGTGAAAGGGGAACAGGGGTGAACGAGCAGTACTTC.